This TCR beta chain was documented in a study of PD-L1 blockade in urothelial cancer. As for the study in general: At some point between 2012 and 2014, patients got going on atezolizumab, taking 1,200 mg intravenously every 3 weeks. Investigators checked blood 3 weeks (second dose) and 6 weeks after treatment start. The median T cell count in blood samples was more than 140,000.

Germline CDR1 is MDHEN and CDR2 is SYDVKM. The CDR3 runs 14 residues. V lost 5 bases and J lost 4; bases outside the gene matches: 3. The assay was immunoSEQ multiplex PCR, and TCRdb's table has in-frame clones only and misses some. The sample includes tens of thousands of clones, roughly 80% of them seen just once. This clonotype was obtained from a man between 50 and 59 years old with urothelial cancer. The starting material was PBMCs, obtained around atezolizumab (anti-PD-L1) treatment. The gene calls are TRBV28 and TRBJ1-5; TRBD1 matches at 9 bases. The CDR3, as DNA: TGTGCCAGCAGTGCCGGGACAGGGAATCAGCCCCAGCATTTT. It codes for CASSAGTGNQPQHF.